The clone carrying this T cell receptor (beta chain) appeared a single time. The sample comes from a study of blood T cell repertoires in COVID-19. V dropped 4 bases and J dropped 8 bases, with 15 bases sitting between them. In germline, CDR1 is LGHDT, CDR2 YNNKEL (reference sequence). The CDR3 sequence is 14 residues long. The assay was immunoSEQ multiplex PCR, and TCRdb's table has in-frame clones only and misses some. The sample consists of roughly 260,000 clones, about 91% of them appearing once. This rearrangement joins TRBV3-1 (or the pseudogene TRBV3-2) to TRBJ2-4, with unresolved D. Material: peripheral blood. This clonotype was obtained from a person aged 18 to 30 with COVID-19, enrolled during active disease. The CDR3, as DNA: TGTGCCAGCAGCCCCCCGGAGAAGAAACACATTCAGTACTTC. The encoded protein is CASSPPEKKHIQYF.